Given below is one TCR beta chain in context. Its antigen is as yet unknown. The data are from a study of T-cell memory formation after mild COVID-19. Study at large: Clustering of TCRs was largely donor specific.

Study-wide results and caveats: Contracting clones from day 15 to 85 had balanced CD4/CD8; later expanders favoured CD4+. Contracting CD4+ clones lay largely in CM and EM, with CD8+ ones residing in EMRA.

5'RACE primed at constant segments yielded TCR alpha and TCR beta cDNA libraries bearing sample barcodes and UMIs. MiXCR was run by TCRdb on the 5' RACE reads, yielding one entry per CDR3 protein. The table lists roughly 620,000 distinct CDR3 sequences, about a sixth of them singletons. Germline V lookup: CDR1 SGHAT, CDR2 FQDESV (reference sequence). The trim removed 3 bases at V and 4 bases at J, leaving 1 base unmatched. This CDR3 is 14 amino acids long. The receptor comes from an adult woman who had mild COVID-19 (a few samples of this study predate the infection). Cell type and time point are not known. What was sequenced was PBMCs or a T cell subset sorted from them (not recorded which). V is TRBV11-1 and J is TRBJ2-1; 9 bases are a match to TRBD2. The CDR3 DNA reads TGTGCCAGCAGCTTTAGCGGGGGTTACAATGAGCAGTTCTTC. This translates into CASSFSGGYNEQFF.